This record covers a single T cell receptor beta chain. The data derive from a study of T-cell reconstitution after alpha-beta-depleted transplantation in children. The TCRbeta library was prepared with unique molecular identifiers. TCRdb processed the PCR reads anew with MiXCR; each CDR3 protein has one entry. The table has about 500,000 distinct CDR3 sequences, 32% seen once. This specimen was PBMCs from the stem cell graft donor, taken from the stem cell graft. This receptor was obtained from a human donor who donated a stem cell graft to a child with aplastic anemia.

CDR3 DNA: TGCAGTGCTTCCTGGGACCCGGGCCGGGTGAACATTCAGTACTTC. Protein: CSASWDPGRVNIQYF. The chain couples TRBV20-1 to TRBJ2-4; D possibly uses TRBD1 or TRBD2 (5 bases each). The CDR3 has 15 residues. Germline CDR1 and CDR2: DFQATT and SNEGSKA (reference sequence). Trimming took 5 bases from V and 7 from J, leaving 21 bases between them.